The clone carrying this TCR beta chain came up once. The target antigen is unknown. Sequencing was performed with immunoSEQ multiplex PCR; in TCRdb, only in-frame clones are kept and a portion is missing. The data show approximately 1.5 million clones, under 99% seen once. The data stem from a study of shared clonotypes between healthy human individuals. Germline values: CDR1 SGHAT, CDR2 FQNNGV. This CDR3 is 13 amino acids long. Trimming took 5 bases from V and 5 from J, leaving 10 bases between them. General observations from the study: As a rule, naive subsets had a larger estimated richness than memory subsets. Only blood underwent sampling, and tissue repertoires likely differ. In contrast to clonotypes shared by all four donors, non-shared clonotypes had lower generation probabilities.

This sequence originates from a young man in good health. V usage is TRBV11-2 and J usage is TRBJ2-1; D gene ambiguous. Input material: naive CD4+ T cells sorted from blood. The subset here: CD45RA+ positively selected. CDR3 nucleotide sequence: TGTGCCAGCAGCCCAAATCAAGACAATGAGCAGTTCTTC. Amino acid sequence: CASSPNQDNEQFF.